The 8 T cell receptor beta chains below come from one sample, sequenced in a study of T cell repertoires in cytomegalovirus infection. The antigens for these receptors are not known. TCRdb ran MiXCR on the reads and lists one entry per CDR3 protein. Here the sample spans 640,000 or so distinct CDR3 sequences, 33% being singletons. The source was cultured PBMCs, collected from culture after CMV antigen stimulation. Source of these receptors: a human donor in good health (CMV status not recorded). Some clones in this sample may be carry-over from other donors' samples.

This clonotype has a handful of counts. The V and J genes are TRBV7-9 and TRBJ2-2; perhaps TRBD2 as D (5 bases). The V and J ends lost 2 bases and 6 bases respectively, with 13 bases between them. CDR1 is SEHNR and CDR2 is FQNEAQ in the germline V gene (reference sequence). This CDR3 contains 15 residues. For the CDR3, the DNA is TGTGCCAGCAGCTTATTGTCCGGAGGTGCCGGGGAGCTGTTTTTT. Protein product: CASSLLSGGAGELFF.

J is TRBJ1-6 and V is TRBV18; 9 bases match TRBD1. The CDR3 is made up of 15 amino acids. Germline V gives CDR1 KGHSH, CDR2 LQKENI. Trimming took 2 bases from V and 9 from J; bases not matched to a gene: 5. The CDR3 protein is CASSPSRDRVSPLHF. The CDR3, as DNA: TGTGCCAGCTCACCAAGCCGGGACAGGGTTTCACCCCTCCACTTT.

This rearrangement joins TRBV19 to TRBJ1-5; the D is unclear. Trimming cost V 3 bases and J 9 bases, with 6 bases left between them. This CDR3 comprises 11 residues. The germline gives CDR1 LNHDA, CDR2 SQIVND (reference sequence). DNA for the CDR3: TGTGCCAGTAGTATGGAAGGGCCCCAGCATTTT. Encoded protein: CASSMEGPQHF.

This clonotype showed up just a few times. The rearrangement joins TRBV29-1 to TRBJ1-1; 7 bases fit TRBD1. The CDR3 runs 15 residues. With V trimmed by 7 bases and J by 1 base, 12 bases remained unmatched. Germline-derived CDR1 and CDR2 are SQVTM and ANQGSEA. CDR3 coding DNA: TGCAGCGCCCGCCGGGACAGAAACCAGAACACTGAAGCTTTCTTT. Translated, it gives CSARRDRNQNTEAFF.

The V call is TRBV9, the J call TRBJ1-1, with 7 bases matching TRBD1. The V gene end was trimmed by 4 bases and the J gene end by 0 bases; junction bases not matched to a gene: 15. This CDR3 contains 18 residues. Germline V lookup: CDR1 SGDLS, CDR2 YYNGEE. The CDR3 is CASSPTLNRGAMNTEAFF. The CDR3 DNA follows: TGTGCCAGCAGCCCAACCCTAAACAGGGGAGCGATGAACACTGAAGCTTTCTTT.

This clonotype showed up just a few times. The rearrangement links TRBV7-8 to TRBJ2-1; D possibly corresponds to TRBD2 (6 bases). V was clipped by 4 bases and J by 8 bases, with 18 bases between them. The CDR3 is 15 residues long. Germline V gene lookup returns CDR1 SGHVS and CDR2 FQNEAQ. DNA for the CDR3: TGTGCCAGCAGCTACTTCCGGGACTCTACGTATGAGCAGTTCTTC. Amino acids: CASSYFRDSTYEQFF.

CDR3 bases: TGTGCCAGCAGTTCCGATGACACCGGATTTAACTATGGCTACACCTTC. It codes for CASSSDDTGFNYGYTF. The rearrangement links TRBV6-6 to TRBJ1-2, with D uncertain. Germline assignment: CDR1 MNHNY and CDR2 SVGAGI (reference sequence). The length of the CDR3 is 16 residues. The ends were cut back, 4 bases at V and 1 base at J, with 16 bases in the middle.

The chain joins TRBV5-1 to TRBJ1-1; 9 bases line up with TRBD1. CDR1 and CDR2 from the germline V gene are SGHRS and YFSETQ. This CDR3 has 13 residues. J gave up 10 bases and V 4 bases, and 8 bases lay outside the gene matches. This chain's CDR3 is CASSPGTGLGAFF. The CDR3 coding sequence is TGCGCCAGCAGCCCTGGGACAGGGCTTGGAGCTTTCTTT.